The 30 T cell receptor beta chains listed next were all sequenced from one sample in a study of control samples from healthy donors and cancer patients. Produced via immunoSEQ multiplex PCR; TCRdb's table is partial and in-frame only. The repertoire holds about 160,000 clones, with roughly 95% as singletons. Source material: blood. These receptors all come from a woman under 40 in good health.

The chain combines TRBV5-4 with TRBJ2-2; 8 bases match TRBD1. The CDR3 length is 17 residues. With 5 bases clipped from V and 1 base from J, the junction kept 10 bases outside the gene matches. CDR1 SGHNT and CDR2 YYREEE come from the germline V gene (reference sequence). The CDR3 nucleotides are TGTGCCAGCAGTCGGGGCCAGGGGGCGCAGAACACCGGGGAGCTGTTTTTT. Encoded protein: CASSRGQGAQNTGELFF.

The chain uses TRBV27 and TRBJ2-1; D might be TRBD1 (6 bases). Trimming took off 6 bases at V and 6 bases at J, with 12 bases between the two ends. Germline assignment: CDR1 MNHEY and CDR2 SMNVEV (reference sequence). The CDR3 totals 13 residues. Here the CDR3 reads CASRQQGGNEQFF. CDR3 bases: TGTGCCAGCAGACAACAGGGTGGCAATGAGCAGTTCTTC.

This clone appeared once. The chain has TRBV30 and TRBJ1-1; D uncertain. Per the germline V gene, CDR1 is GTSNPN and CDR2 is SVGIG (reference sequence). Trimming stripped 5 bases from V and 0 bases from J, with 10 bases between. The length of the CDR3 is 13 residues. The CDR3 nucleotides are TGTGCCTGGGGGAAGGGAATGAACACTGAAGCTTTCTTT. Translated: CAWGKGMNTEAFF.

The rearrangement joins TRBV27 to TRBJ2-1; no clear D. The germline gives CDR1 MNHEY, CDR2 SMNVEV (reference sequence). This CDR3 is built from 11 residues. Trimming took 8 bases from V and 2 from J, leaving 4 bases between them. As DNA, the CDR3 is TGTGCCAGCGGGACCTACAATGAGCAGTTCTTC. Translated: CASGTYNEQFF.

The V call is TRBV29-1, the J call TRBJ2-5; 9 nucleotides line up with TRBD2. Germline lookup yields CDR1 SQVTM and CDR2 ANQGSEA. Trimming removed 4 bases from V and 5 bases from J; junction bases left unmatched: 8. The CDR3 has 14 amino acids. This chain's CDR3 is CSVAGRGGSETQYF. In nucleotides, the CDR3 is TGCAGCGTTGCGGGGCGGGGGGGCTCGGAGACCCAGTACTTC.

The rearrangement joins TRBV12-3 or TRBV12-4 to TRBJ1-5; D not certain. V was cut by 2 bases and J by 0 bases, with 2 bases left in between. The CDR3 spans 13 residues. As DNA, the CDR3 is TGTGCCAGCAGTTTAAGTAGCAATCAGCCCCAGCATTTT. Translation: CASSLSSNQPQHF.

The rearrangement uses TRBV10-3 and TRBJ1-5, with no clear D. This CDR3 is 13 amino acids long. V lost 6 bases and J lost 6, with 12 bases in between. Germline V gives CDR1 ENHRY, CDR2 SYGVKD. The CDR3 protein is CAIRSAGGQPQHF. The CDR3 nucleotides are TGTGCCATCAGGAGCGCCGGAGGTCAGCCCCAGCATTTT.

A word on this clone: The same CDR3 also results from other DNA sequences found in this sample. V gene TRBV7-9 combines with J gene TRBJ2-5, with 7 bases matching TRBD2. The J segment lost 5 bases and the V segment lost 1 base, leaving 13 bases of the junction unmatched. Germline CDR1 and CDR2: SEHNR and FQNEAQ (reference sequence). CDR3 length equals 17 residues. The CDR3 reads CASSLGMLAVFQETQYF. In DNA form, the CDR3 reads TGTGCCAGCAGCTTAGGAATGCTAGCGGTTTTCCAGGAGACCCAGTACTTC.

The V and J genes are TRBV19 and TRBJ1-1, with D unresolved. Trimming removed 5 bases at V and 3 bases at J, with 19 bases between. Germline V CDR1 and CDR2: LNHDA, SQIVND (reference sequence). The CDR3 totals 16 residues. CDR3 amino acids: CASSSRVSAGDTEAFF. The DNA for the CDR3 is TGTGCCAGTAGTTCCCGGGTCTCAGCGGGTGACACTGAAGCTTTCTTT. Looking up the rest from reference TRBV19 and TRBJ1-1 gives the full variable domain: DGGITQSPKYLFRKEGQNVTLSCEQNLNHDAMYWYRQDPGQGLRLIYYSQIVNDFQKGDIAEGYSVSREKKESFPLTVTSAQKNPTAFYLCASSSRVSAGDTEAFFGQGTRLTVV.

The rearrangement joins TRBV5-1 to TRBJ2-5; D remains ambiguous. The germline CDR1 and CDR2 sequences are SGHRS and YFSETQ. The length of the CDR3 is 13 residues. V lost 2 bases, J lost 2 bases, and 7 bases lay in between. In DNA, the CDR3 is TGCGCCAGCAGCTTTTTCAGGCAAGAGACCCAGTACTTC. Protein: CASSFFRQETQYF.

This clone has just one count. The CDR3 protein is CATSDGTGERYGYTF. CDR3 nucleotides: TGTGCCACCAGTGATGGGACAGGGGAGCGCTATGGCTACACCTTC. V usage is TRBV24-1 and J usage is TRBJ1-2; 10 bases fit TRBD1. The germline CDR1 and CDR2 sequences are KGHDR and SFDVKD. With 3 bases clipped from V and 4 bases from J, the junction kept 4 bases outside the gene matches. This CDR3 has 15 amino acids.

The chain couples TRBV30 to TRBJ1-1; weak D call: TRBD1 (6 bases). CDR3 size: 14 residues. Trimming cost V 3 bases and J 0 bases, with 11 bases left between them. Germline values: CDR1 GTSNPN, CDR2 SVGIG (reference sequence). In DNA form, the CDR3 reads TGTGCCTGGAGACGGACAGATATGAACACTGAAGCTTTCTTT. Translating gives CAWRRTDMNTEAFF. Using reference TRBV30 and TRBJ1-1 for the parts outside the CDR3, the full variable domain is SQTIHQWPATLVQPVGSPLSLECTVEGTSNPNLYWYRQAAGRGLQLLFYSVGIGQISSEVPQNLSASRPQDRQFILSSKKLLLSDSGFYLCAWRRTDMNTEAFFGQGTRLTVV.

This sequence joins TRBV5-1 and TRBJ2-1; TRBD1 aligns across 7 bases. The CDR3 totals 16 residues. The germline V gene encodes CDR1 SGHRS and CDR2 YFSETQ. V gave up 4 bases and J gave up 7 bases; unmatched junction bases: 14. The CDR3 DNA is TGCGCCAGCAGCGGAAGACAGGGTGGGTCTACAAATGAGCAGTTCTTC. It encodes CASSGRQGGSTNEQFF.

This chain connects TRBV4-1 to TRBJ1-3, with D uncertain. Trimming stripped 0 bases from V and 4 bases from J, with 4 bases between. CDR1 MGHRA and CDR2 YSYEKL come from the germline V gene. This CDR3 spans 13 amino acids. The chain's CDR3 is CASSQEDGNTIYF. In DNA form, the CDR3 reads TGCGCCAGCAGCCAAGAGGACGGAAACACCATATATTTT.

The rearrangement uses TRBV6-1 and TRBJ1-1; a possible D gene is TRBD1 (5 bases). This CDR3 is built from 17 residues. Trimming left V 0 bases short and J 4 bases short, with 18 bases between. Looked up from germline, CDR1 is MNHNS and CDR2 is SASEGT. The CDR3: CASSEAGWAGSGTEAFF. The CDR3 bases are TGTGCCAGCAGTGAAGCGGGCTGGGCAGGGAGCGGCACTGAAGCTTTCTTT.

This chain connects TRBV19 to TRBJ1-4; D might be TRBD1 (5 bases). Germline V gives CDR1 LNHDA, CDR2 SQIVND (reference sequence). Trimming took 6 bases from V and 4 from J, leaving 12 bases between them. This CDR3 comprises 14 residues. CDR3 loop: CASRRDGSNEKLFF. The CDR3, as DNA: TGTGCCAGTAGGAGGGACGGGAGTAATGAAAAACTGTTTTTT.

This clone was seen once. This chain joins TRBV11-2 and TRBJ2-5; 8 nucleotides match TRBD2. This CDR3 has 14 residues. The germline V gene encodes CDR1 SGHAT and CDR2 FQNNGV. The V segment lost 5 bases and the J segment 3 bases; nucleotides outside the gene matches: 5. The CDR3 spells CASSILAAEETQYF. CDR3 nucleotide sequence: TGTGCCAGCAGCATACTAGCGGCAGAAGAGACCCAGTACTTC.

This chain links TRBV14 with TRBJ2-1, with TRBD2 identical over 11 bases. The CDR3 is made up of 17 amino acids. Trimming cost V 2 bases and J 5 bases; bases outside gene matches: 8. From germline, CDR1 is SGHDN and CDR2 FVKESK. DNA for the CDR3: TGTGCCAGCAGCCAATTCCTAGGACTAGCGGGCCACAATGAGCAGTTCTTC. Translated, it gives CASSQFLGLAGHNEQFF. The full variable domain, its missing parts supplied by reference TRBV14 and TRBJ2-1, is EAGVTQFPSHSVIEKGQTVTLRCDPISGHDNLYWYRRVMGKEIKFLLHFVKESKQDESGMPNNRFLAERTGGTYSTLKVQPAELEDSGVYFCASSQFLGLAGHNEQFFGPGTRLTVL.

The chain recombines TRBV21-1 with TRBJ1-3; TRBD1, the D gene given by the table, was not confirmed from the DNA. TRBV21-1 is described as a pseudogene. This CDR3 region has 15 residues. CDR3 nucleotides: TGTGCCAGAACTCGGACAGCGCGCTCTGGAAACACCATATATTTT. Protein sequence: CARTRTARSGNTIYF.

The CDR3 loop is CASSLGPGPGYEQYF. The CDR3 bases are TGTGCCAGCAGCTTAGGTCCGGGGCCGGGGTACGAGCAGTACTTC. V gene TRBV11-2 combines with J gene TRBJ2-7, with D possibly being TRBD1 or TRBD2 (5 bases each). Trimming shortened V by 1 base and J by 4 bases, and 14 bases separated the two germline ends. The CDR3 is 15 amino acids. The V gene's germline CDR1 is SGHAT and CDR2 FQNNGV. Using reference TRBV11-2 and TRBJ2-7 for the parts outside the CDR3, the full variable domain is EAGVAQSPRYKIIEKRQSVAFWCNPISGHATLYWYQQILGQGPKLLIQFQNNGVVDDSQLPKDRFSAERLKGVDSTLKIQPAKLEDSAVYLCASSLGPGPGYEQYFGPGTRLTVT.

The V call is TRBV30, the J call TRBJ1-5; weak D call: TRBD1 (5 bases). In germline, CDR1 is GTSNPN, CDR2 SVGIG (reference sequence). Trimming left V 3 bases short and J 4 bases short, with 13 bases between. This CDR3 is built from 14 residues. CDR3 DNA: TGTGCCTGGAGCAAATCGGGGGGAAATCAGCCCCAGCATTTT. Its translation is CAWSKSGGNQPQHF.

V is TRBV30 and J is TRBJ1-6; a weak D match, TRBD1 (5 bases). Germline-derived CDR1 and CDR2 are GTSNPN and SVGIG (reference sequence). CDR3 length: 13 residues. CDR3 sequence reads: CAQDAGSGVPLHF. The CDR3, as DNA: TGTGCTCAAGACGCAGGGTCCGGAGTTCCCCTCCACTTT.

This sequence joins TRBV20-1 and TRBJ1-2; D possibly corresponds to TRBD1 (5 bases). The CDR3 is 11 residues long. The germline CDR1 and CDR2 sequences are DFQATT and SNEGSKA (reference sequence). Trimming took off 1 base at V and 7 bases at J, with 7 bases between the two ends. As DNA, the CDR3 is TGCAGTGCTAGAGCCGACAGTGGCTACACCTTC. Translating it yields CSARADSGYTF.

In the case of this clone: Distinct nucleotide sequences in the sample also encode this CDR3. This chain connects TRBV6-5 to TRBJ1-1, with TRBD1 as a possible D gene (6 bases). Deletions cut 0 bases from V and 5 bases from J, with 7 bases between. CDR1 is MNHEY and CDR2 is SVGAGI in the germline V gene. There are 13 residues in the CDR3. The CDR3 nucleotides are TGTGCCAGCAGTTACTCGAGGGGGACTGAAGCTTTCTTT. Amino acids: CASSYSRGTEAFF.

The CDR3 DNA reads TGCAGTGCTAGTTGGCAGGGAGTCTCAGATACGCAGTATTTT. Translation: CSASWQGVSDTQYF. V usage is TRBV20-1 and J usage is TRBJ2-3; D may be TRBD1 or TRBD2 (5 bases each). Germline V gene sequence: CDR1 DFQATT, CDR2 SNEGSKA (reference sequence). CDR3 length equals 14 residues. Trimming took off 3 bases at V and 4 bases at J, with 14 bases between the two ends.

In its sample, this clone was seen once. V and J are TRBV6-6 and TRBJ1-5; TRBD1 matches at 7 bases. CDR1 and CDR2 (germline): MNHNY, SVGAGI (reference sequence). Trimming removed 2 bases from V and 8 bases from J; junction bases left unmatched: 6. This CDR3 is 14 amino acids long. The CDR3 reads CASSYGGTEEPQHF. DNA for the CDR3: TGTGCCAGCAGTTACGGAGGGACAGAGGAGCCCCAGCATTTT.

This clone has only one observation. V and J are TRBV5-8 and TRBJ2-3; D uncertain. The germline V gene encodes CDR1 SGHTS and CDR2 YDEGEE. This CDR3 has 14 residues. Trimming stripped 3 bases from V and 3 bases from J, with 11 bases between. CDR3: CASSSLWLTDTQYF. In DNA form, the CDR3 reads TGTGCCAGCAGCTCTCTCTGGCTGACAGATACGCAGTATTTT.

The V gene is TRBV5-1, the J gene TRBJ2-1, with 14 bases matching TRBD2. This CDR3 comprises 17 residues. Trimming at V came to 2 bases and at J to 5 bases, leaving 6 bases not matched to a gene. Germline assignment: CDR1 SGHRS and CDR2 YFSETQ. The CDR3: CASSFGLAGGHNNEQFF. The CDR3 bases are TGCGCCAGCAGCTTCGGACTAGCGGGGGGTCACAACAATGAGCAGTTCTTC.

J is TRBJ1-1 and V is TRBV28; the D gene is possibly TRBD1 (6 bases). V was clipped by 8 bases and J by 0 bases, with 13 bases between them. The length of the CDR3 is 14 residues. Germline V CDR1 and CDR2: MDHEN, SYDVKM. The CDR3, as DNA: TGTGCCAGCTCCGCAGGGGTTATGAACACTGAAGCTTTCTTT. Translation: CASSAGVMNTEAFF.

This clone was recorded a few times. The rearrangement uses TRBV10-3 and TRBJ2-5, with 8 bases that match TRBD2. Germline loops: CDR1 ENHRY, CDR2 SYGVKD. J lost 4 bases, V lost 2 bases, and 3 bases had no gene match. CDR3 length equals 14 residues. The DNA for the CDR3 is TGTGCCATCAGTGAGGATAGCGGGACAGAGACCCAGTACTTC. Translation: CAISEDSGTETQYF.